This passage covers 28 T cell receptor beta chains from one sample sequenced in a study. TCRdb recomputed calls from the 5' RACE reads with MiXCR, one row per CDR3 protein. The sample has 8,000 to 9,500 distinct CDR3 sequences; 16% are singletons. Sequenced sample: memory CD4+ T cells sorted from blood. Sample subset: memory CD4+ T cells, CD4+CD45RO+CD25-. These receptors all stem from a female donor with breast cancer.

This clonotype was seen more than once but under ten times. The V and J genes are TRBV7-8 and TRBJ2-7; 8 bases agree with TRBD1. The J segment lost 2 bases and the V segment lost 5 bases, leaving 8 bases of the junction unmatched. Germline CDR1 reads SGHVS; CDR2 reads FQNEAQ. The CDR3 length is 15 residues. The CDR3 nucleotides are TGTGCCAGCAGCCCCGGCAGGACAGGGACCTACGAGCAGTACTTC. This encodes CASSPGRTGTYEQYF. Full variable domain (remainder filled in from reference TRBV7-8 and TRBJ2-7): GAGVSQSPRYKVAKRGQDVALRCDPISGHVSLFWYQQALGQGPEFLTYFQNEAQLDKSGLPSDRFFAERPEGSVSTLKIQRTQQEDSAVYLCASSPGRTGTYEQYFGPGTRLTVT.

This clonotype was counted only a few times. The chain recombines TRBV12-3 or TRBV12-4 with TRBJ1-4; D not certain. The V and J ends lost 5 bases and 3 bases respectively, with 13 bases between them. This CDR3 spans 15 amino acids. The CDR3 protein is CASSIPGFPNEKLFF. The DNA of the CDR3 is TGTGCCAGCAGTATCCCAGGATTCCCTAATGAAAAACTGTTTTTT.

This clonotype was recorded at least ten times. V is TRBV5-1 and J is TRBJ2-1; 9 nucleotides align to TRBD2. Germline loops: CDR1 SGHRS, CDR2 YFSETQ. V shed 5 bases and J 10 bases; nucleotides not matched to a gene: 10. This CDR3 contains 14 residues. Here the CDR3 DNA reads TGCGCCAGCAGTAGCGGGAGCGGAAATAGGGAGCAGTTCTTC. As protein: CASSSGSGNREQFF. The variable domain in full, with the rest retrieved from reference TRBV5-1 and TRBJ2-1, is KAGVTQTPRYLIKTRGQQVTLSCSPISGHRSVSWYQQTPGQGLQFLFEYFSETQRNKGNFPGRFSGRQFSNSRSEMNVSTLELGDSALYLCASSSGSGNREQFFGPGTRLTVL.

Notes on this clonotype: A read error may explain this, as a much larger clone is one base away. The rearrangement links TRBV7-2 to TRBJ2-7, with 7 bases fitting TRBD2. V was pared by 8 bases and J by 6 bases, with 7 bases of the junction left unmatched. Germline CDR1 reads SGHTA; CDR2 reads FQGNSA. The CDR3 length is 12 residues. The CDR3: CASGHPGGEQYF. DNA of the CDR3: TGTGCCAGCGGCCACCCGGGGGGCGAGCAGTACTTC.

The chain employs TRBV5-4 and TRBJ2-1; 10 nucleotides align to TRBD2. With V trimmed by 7 bases and J by 6 bases, 13 bases remained unmatched. This CDR3 region has 16 residues. Germline CDR1 reads SGHNT; CDR2 reads YYREEE (reference sequence). The CDR3: CASYTGRLAGVNEQFF. In DNA, the CDR3 is TGTGCCAGCTATACAGGGAGACTAGCGGGTGTCAATGAGCAGTTCTTC.

This chain connects TRBV6-6 to TRBJ1-2, with 8 bases identical to TRBD1. The CDR3 spans 12 residues. Per germline, CDR1 MNHNY and CDR2 SVGAGI (reference sequence). Trimming removed 8 bases from V and 8 bases from J; junction bases left unmatched: 7. CDR3 coding DNA: TGTGCCAGCGTGGACAGGGTTTGGGGCTACACCTTC. This translates into CASVDRVWGYTF.

About this clonotype: At one boundary the junction diverges from the germline segment, which might be a read error. This chain links TRBV4-3 with TRBJ1-5; possibly TRBD1 for D (5 bases). Germline CDR1 is LGHNA and CDR2 is YSLEER. The CDR3 extends over 16 amino acids. The CDR3 spells CASSQEWGQGGQPQQF. Here the CDR3 DNA reads TGTGCCAGCAGCCAAGAATGGGGCCAGGGAGGTCAGCCCCAGCAGTTT.

About this clonotype itself: Because the CDR3 is missing its conserved closing phenylalanine or tryptophan, this is likely a read error. CDR3 sequence reads: CATSRDGGGEAFI. CDR3 nucleotide sequence: TGTGCCACCAGCAGAGATGGAGGCGGTGAAGCTTTCATA. The V and J genes are TRBV15 and TRBJ1-1; unclear D gene. The CDR3 contains 13 residues. Trimming left V 0 bases short and J 7 bases short, with 9 bases between. Germline lookup yields CDR1 LNHNV and CDR2 YYDKDF (reference sequence).

As for this clonotype: Because the CDR3's place on the DNA is in doubt, the DNA is left out and the CDR3 is given as listed by TCRdb. The chain joins TRBV20-1 to TRBJ1-5; the table's TRBD1 call for D was not verified on the DNA. Germline V lookup: CDR1 DFQATT, CDR2 SNEGSKA (reference sequence). The length of the CDR3 is 16 amino acids, counting both ends. The chain's CDR3 is CSAREFFGAGNQPQHF.

Within the sample, this clonotype is medium-sized. The chain has TRBV12-3 or TRBV12-4 and TRBJ2-5; no reliable D call. V dropped 1 base and J dropped 4 bases, with 1 base sitting between them. The CDR3 consists of 11 residues. The chain's CDR3 is CASSLGETQYF. The DNA for the CDR3 is TGTGCCAGCAGTTTAGGAGAGACCCAGTACTTC.

There are many counts of this clonotype. The chain recombines TRBV20-1 with TRBJ1-1; 11 positions match TRBD1. The CDR3 length is 12 residues. Germline V gene sequence: CDR1 DFQATT, CDR2 SNEGSKA (reference sequence). This CDR3 is CMTGTGGTEAFF. The CDR3 DNA reads as TGCATGACCGGGACAGGGGGCACTGAAGCTTTCTTT.

The chain has TRBV20-1 and TRBJ1-2; no clear D. The germline V and J ends were trimmed by 5 bases and 7 bases, with 11 bases remaining between them. Germline CDR1 reads DFQATT; CDR2 reads SNEGSKA (reference sequence). CDR3 size: 11 residues. CDR3 nucleotide sequence: TGCAGTGCTTCAGGTCGGGGTGGCTACACCTTC. The encoded protein is CSASGRGGYTF.

This clonotype rates as medium-sized. This chain connects TRBV5-1 to TRBJ1-5; 7 bases line up with TRBD1. Germline CDR1 and CDR2: SGHRS and YFSETQ. The CDR3 runs 16 residues. Unmatched junction bases numbered 5, after V lost 0 bases and J lost 2 bases. DNA of the CDR3: TGCGCCAGCAGCTTGGTCCCCGGGACAGGCAATCAGCCCCAGCATTTT. Its protein is CASSLVPGTGNQPQHF.

Worth noting for this clonotype: This may stem from a read error, because a much larger clone lies one nucleotide away. This chain links TRBV18 with TRBJ1-1; D might be TRBD1 (6 bases). From germline, CDR1 is KGHSH and CDR2 LQKENI. The CDR3 contains 17 residues. The DNA of the CDR3 is TGTGCCAGCCCACCACGACCCCCAGGGGAGGTTGGGACTGAAGCTTTCTTT. This codes for CASPPRPPGEVGTEAFF.

This clonotype showed up just a few times. Possible read error: a much larger clone is one base away. The chain recombines TRBV5-1 with TRBJ2-5; a possible D gene is TRBD2 (5 bases). The CDR3 runs to 13 residues. The germline CDR1 and CDR2 sequences are SGHRS and YFSETQ. Trimming cost V 0 bases and J 9 bases, with 12 bases left between them. CDR3 coding DNA: TGCGCCAGCAGCTTGGAAGGGAAGGAGGCCCAGTACTTC. Its protein is CASSLEGKEAQYF. The whole variable domain, remainder taken from reference TRBV5-1 and TRBJ2-5, is KAGVTQTPRYLIKTRGQQVTLSCSPISGHRSVSWYQQTPGQGLQFLFEYFSETQRNKGNFPGRFSGRQFSNSRSEMNVSTLELGDSALYLCASSLEGKEAQYFGPGTRLLVL.

This clonotype showed up many times. The conserved phenylalanine or tryptophan normally closing the CDR3 is absent here, so this likely arose from a read error. The chain couples TRBV5-5 to TRBJ2-5, with TRBD2 identical over 8 bases. J lost 5 bases, V lost 2 bases, and 2 bases had no gene match. The germline V gene has CDR1 SGHKS and CDR2 YYEKEE (reference sequence). The CDR3 totals 13 residues. The CDR3, as DNA: TGTGCCAGCAGCTTACCGGGAGGGGAGACCCAGTACCTC. Its protein is CASSLPGGETQYL.

This clonotype was detected only a few times. This clone may be a read error of a much larger clone one base away. CDR3 protein: CASGESIGQVGNQPQHF. The CDR3 DNA is TGTGCCAGCGGCGAATCCATTGGACAGGTCGGAAATCAGCCCCAGCATTTT. This chain links TRBV7-8 with TRBJ1-5; 7 bases line up with TRBD1. Germline values: CDR1 SGHVS, CDR2 FQNEAQ. V shed 8 bases, J shed 4 bases, and the junction held 17 bases outside the gene matches. The CDR3 is 17 amino acids.

A remark on this clonotype: A much bigger clone sits one base away, suggesting this may be a read error. V gene TRBV29-1 combines with J gene TRBJ2-3, with D uncertain. The V end was cut by 4 bases, the J end by 4 bases, with 6 bases between. The CDR3 has 11 amino acids. CDR1 is SQVTM, CDR2 ANQGSEA, per germline. The CDR3 is CSVVSADTQYF. CDR3 nucleotide sequence: TGCAGCGTTGTGAGCGCAGATACGCAGTATTTT.

This clonotype appeared a single time. The V gene is TRBV18, the J gene TRBJ2-5; unclear D gene. V lost 3 bases to trimming and J lost 5 bases, with 13 bases between them. The CDR3 totals 14 residues. Germline CDR1 reads KGHSH; CDR2 reads LQKENI. The CDR3 DNA follows: TGTGCCAGCTCACCTCCTCAGCCTCGGGAGACCCAGTACTTC. Its protein is CASSPPQPRETQYF.

By frequency in the sample, this clonotype is medium-sized. The chain is built from TRBV27 and TRBJ2-1, with 11 bases aligning to TRBD1. The CDR3 extends over 14 amino acids. Germline loops: CDR1 MNHEY, CDR2 SMNVEV (reference sequence). V lost 6 bases, J lost 6 bases, and 4 bases stayed unmatched. In DNA form, the CDR3 reads TGTGCCAGCAGCTGGGACAGGGGGATCAATGAGCAGTTCTTC. As protein: CASSWDRGINEQFF.

This clonotype is classed as medium-sized. This sequence joins TRBV7-2 and TRBJ1-1; the D gene is possibly TRBD1 (6 bases). CDR1 and CDR2 from the germline V gene are SGHTA and FQGNSA. Trimming stripped 3 bases from V and 5 bases from J, with 13 bases between. This CDR3 region has 14 residues. The CDR3 loop is CASSFQGQGTEAFF. The CDR3 bases are TGTGCCAGCAGCTTTCAGGGGCAGGGGACTGAAGCTTTCTTT.

V and J are TRBV2 and TRBJ1-1; no reliable D call. The germline CDR1 and CDR2 sequences are SNHLY and FYNNEI. CDR3 length: 12 residues. The V gene lost 4 bases and the J gene lost 7 bases, with 10 bases spanning the gap. CDR3 residues: CASSVEGLEAFF. For the CDR3, the DNA is TGTGCCAGCAGTGTGGAGGGCCTTGAAGCTTTCTTT.

This clonotype was observed many times. This chain joins TRBV4-1 and TRBJ1-1; maybe TRBD1 (5 bases). With 0 bases removed from V and 7 bases from J, the gap between germline ends came to 21 bases. This CDR3 has 17 residues. CDR1 is MGHRA, CDR2 YSYEKL, per germline. CDR3 protein: CASSQEMGLHRPNEAFF. The CDR3 DNA follows: TGCGCCAGCAGCCAAGAAATGGGCTTGCACAGGCCCAATGAAGCTTTCTTT.

This clonotype is categorized as medium-sized. The gene calls are TRBV20-1 and TRBJ2-7, with 12 bases fitting TRBD2. The CDR3 is 15 residues long. Trimming at V came to 5 bases and at J to 2 bases, leaving 7 bases not matched to a gene. CDR1 is DFQATT, CDR2 SNEGSKA, per germline (reference sequence). The CDR3 loop reads CSAESGLAGTYEQYF. The CDR3 DNA follows: TGCAGTGCTGAAAGTGGACTAGCGGGAACCTACGAGCAGTACTTC.

This clonotype was detected only a few times. One end of the junction is discordant with germline, which a read error may explain. V and J are TRBV5-1 and TRBJ2-3; D tentatively fits TRBD1 or TRBD2 (5 bases each). CDR1 is SGHRS, CDR2 YFSETQ, per germline. CDR3 size: 14 residues. This CDR3 reads CASSRDQATDTRYF. Written as DNA, the CDR3 is TGCGCCAGCAGCCGGGACCAAGCCACAGATACGCGGTATTTT.

This clonotype was picked up one time. This may arise from a read error, as a much more abundant clone is one base away. V and J are TRBV20-1 and TRBJ2-1, with 11 nucleotides matching TRBD2. Germline assignment: CDR1 DFQATT and CDR2 SNEGSKA (reference sequence). The CDR3 has 18 residues. DNA of the CDR3: TGCAGTGCTAGACCAGGACTAGCGGGTGAGAGCTCCCACAATGAGCAGTTCTTC. The encoded protein is CSARPGLAGESSHNEQFF.

Concerning this clonotype itself: A much larger clone lies one base from this, so it may be a read error. The V call is TRBV27, the J call TRBJ2-7, with D tentatively TRBD2 (5 bases). The CDR3 is 16 amino acids. The V gene lost 5 bases and the J gene lost 7 bases, with 24 bases spanning the gap. CDR1 is MNHEY and CDR2 is SMNVEV in the germline V gene (reference sequence). The chain's CDR3 is CASSRDDIETSGEQYF. CDR3 nucleotide sequence: TGTGCCAGCAGTCGCGACGACATAGAAACTTCGGGAGAGCAGTACTTC.

This clonotype is deemed medium-sized. The chain links TRBV7-3 to TRBJ2-1, with 8 bases identical to TRBD2. Per the germline V gene, CDR1 is SGHTA and CDR2 is FQGTGA. Germline trimming cut 5 bases from V and 0 bases from J; bases unmatched to any gene: 12. This CDR3 spans 18 amino acids. The CDR3 region is CASSRSPGGMSSYNEQFF. CDR3 bases: TGTGCCAGCAGCAGAAGTCCGGGAGGGATGAGCTCCTACAATGAGCAGTTCTTC.